This T cell receptor (beta chain) was recovered during a study of CD8 T cells in ankylosing spondylitis. Findings and limits, study-wide: Blood of patients with ankylosing spondylitis appeared to be characterized by a TCR beta motif of eight or nine highly homologous variants. Clones linked with disease were CD8+ and fairly uncommon in the peripheral blood. Previous work reported some of these motif variants in the synovial fluid and blood of reactive arthritis.

Notes on this clonotype: Its antigen is not known.

The CDR3 contains 16 residues. Germline CDR1 is SNHLY and CDR2 is FYNNEI. Trimming removed 5 bases from V and 5 bases from J, with 19 bases in between. Making the TCR beta libraries involved quantitative 5'-RACE with molecular barcodes. TCRdb re-called the 5' RACE reads through MiXCR, storing one row per CDR3 protein. The table has 350,000 to 450,000 distinct CDR3 sequences, more than 25% seen once. The chain combines TRBV2 with TRBJ1-5; D may be TRBD1 (5 bases). Sample: blood, either unsorted or a sorted T cell fraction (not recorded which). This clonotype was sampled from a male donor with ankylosing spondylitis. CDR3: CASSTTGGRVDQPQHF. Here the CDR3 DNA reads TGTGCCAGCAGTACCACCGGGGGGAGGGTGGATCAGCCCCAGCATTTT.